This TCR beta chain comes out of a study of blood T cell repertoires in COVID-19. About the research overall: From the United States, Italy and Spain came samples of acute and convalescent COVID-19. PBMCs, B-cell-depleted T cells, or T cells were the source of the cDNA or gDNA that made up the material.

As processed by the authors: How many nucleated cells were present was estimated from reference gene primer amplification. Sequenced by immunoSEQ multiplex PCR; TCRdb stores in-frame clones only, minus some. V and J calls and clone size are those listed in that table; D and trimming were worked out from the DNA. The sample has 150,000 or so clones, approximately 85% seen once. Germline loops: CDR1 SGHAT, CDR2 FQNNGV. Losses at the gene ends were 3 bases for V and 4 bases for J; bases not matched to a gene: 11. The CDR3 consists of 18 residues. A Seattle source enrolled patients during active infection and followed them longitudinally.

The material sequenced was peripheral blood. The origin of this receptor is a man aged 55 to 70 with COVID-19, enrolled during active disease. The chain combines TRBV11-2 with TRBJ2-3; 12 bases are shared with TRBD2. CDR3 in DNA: TGTGCCAGCAGCTTGGGGCGGCTAGCGGGGGGGCAGTCAGATACGCAGTATTTT. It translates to CASSLGRLAGGQSDTQYF.